This T cell receptor (beta chain) appears in the sequencing data of a study of blood T cells in healthy people across ages. A second PCR of about 6 to 12 cycles used a sample-barcoded 5' primer and a J-beta primer mix. The template-switch adaptor, which had 12 random nucleotides, put a tag on each cDNA molecule. TCRdb re-derived calls from the 5' RACE reads in MiXCR, one entry per CDR3 protein. The sample shows approximately 960,000 distinct CDR3 sequences, 25% to 30% of them seen only once. Germline CDR1 reads SGDLS; CDR2 reads YYNGEE. The ends were cut back, 4 bases at V and 9 bases at J, with 17 bases in the middle. CDR3 size: 14 residues. These data were also filed under a second study, of T cells of mothers and their children.

The chain couples TRBV9 to TRBJ2-1; D unresolved. Sequencing was performed on blood. The TCR originated in a woman aged 40 to 50 in good health. The CDR3, as DNA: TGTGCCAGCAGCCCGATGGGATTGGTGGGTGAGCAGTTCTTC. Its protein product is CASSPMGLVGEQFF.